The next 32 T cell receptor beta chains were all read from a single sample in a study of blood T cells in healthy people across ages. Primers used in a second PCR of roughly 7 to 11 cycles were a sample-barcoded 5' primer and a J-beta primer mix. A single record per CDR3 protein comes from TCRdb applying MiXCR to the 5' RACE reads. The table shows fewer than 750,000 distinct CDR3 sequences, with roughly 48% occurring only once. Sequencing was performed on blood. The receptors come from a man older than 75 in good health.

This clonotype has a handful of counts. The chain has TRBV29-1 and TRBJ1-1, with D maybe TRBD1 (5 bases). Trimming removed 6 bases from V and 1 base from J, with 9 bases in between. CDR1 is SQVTM and CDR2 is ANQGSEA in the germline V gene. The CDR3 is 12 residues long. The CDR3 DNA is TGCAGCGTGAGAGGGGCGAACACTGAAGCTTTCTTT. Residues: CSVRGANTEAFF.

This clonotype was counted only a few times. The J gene is TRBJ1-2, the V gene TRBV10-3; D uncertain. V lost 2 bases and J 0 bases, leaving 13 bases between the germline ends. Per the germline V gene, CDR1 is ENHRY and CDR2 is SYGVKD. The CDR3 contains 16 residues. The CDR3 is CAISEGVRTSNYGYTF. The CDR3 nucleotides are TGTGCCATCAGTGAGGGGGTCAGAACTTCTAACTATGGCTACACCTTC.

This clonotype was detected ten times or more. V usage is TRBV7-2 and J usage is TRBJ2-5; D is unclear. Trimming removed 2 bases from V and 1 base from J, with 8 bases in between. The CDR3 spans 14 residues. Germline V gives CDR1 SGHTA, CDR2 FQGNSA. For the CDR3, the DNA is TGTGCCAGCAGCTTAAATGGGTTCCAAGAGACCCAGTACTTC. Translating it yields CASSLNGFQETQYF.

CDR3: CASSQDASLANYGYTF. CDR3 in DNA: TGCGCCAGCAGCCAAGACGCCAGCTTAGCTAACTATGGCTACACCTTC. This chain connects TRBV4-3 to TRBJ1-2; no clear D. Trimming stripped 0 bases from V and 0 bases from J, with 11 bases between. The CDR3 sequence is 16 residues long. CDR1 and CDR2 (germline): LGHNA, YSLEER.

This chain joins TRBV9 and TRBJ1-2; 9 nucleotides agree with TRBD1. Germline values: CDR1 SGDLS, CDR2 YYNGEE. CDR3 length equals 14 residues. The V gene end was trimmed by 3 bases and the J gene end by 7 bases; junction bases not matched to a gene: 7. The CDR3 spells CASSGGTGRGGYTF. The DNA of the CDR3 is TGTGCCAGCAGCGGAGGGACAGGGAGGGGTGGCTACACCTTC.

This clonotype has just one count. The rearrangement uses TRBV29-1 and TRBJ2-3, with 8 nucleotides matching TRBD1. CDR1 is SQVTM and CDR2 is ANQGSEA in the germline V gene. The CDR3 length is 11 residues. After removal of 7 bases from V and 6 bases from J, the junction contained 3 bases not matched to a gene. This chain's CDR3 is CSGYRGDTQYF. For the CDR3, the DNA is TGCAGCGGTTACAGGGGGGATACGCAGTATTTT.

This chain links TRBV7-9 with TRBJ2-5; tentatively, D is TRBD1 (8 bases). Germline lookup yields CDR1 SEHNR and CDR2 FQNEAQ (reference sequence). V lost 3 bases and J 2 bases, leaving 16 bases between the germline ends. The CDR3 runs to 16 residues. The CDR3 DNA reads as TGTGCCAGCAGCTTTCGGACAGGGAGGGGACAAGAGACCCAGTACTTC. Protein product: CASSFRTGRGQETQYF.

The table lists this clonotype with many counts. This chain connects TRBV7-2 to TRBJ2-5; D gene ambiguous. The germline CDR1 and CDR2 sequences are SGHTA and FQGNSA. CDR3 length: 12 residues. The V end lost 2 bases, the J end lost 4 bases, and 5 bases lay between the germline ends. Here the CDR3 reads CASSLRAETQYF. CDR3 nucleotide sequence: TGTGCCAGCAGCTTAAGGGCAGAGACCCAGTACTTC.

This clonotype was picked up a small number of times. The V gene is TRBV7-2, the J gene TRBJ2-3; no definite D call. CDR1 and CDR2 (germline): SGHTA, FQGNSA. Trimming took 2 bases from V and 5 from J, leaving 14 bases between them. CDR3 length equals 15 residues. CDR3 in amino acids: CASSLYDWIQDTQYF. In nucleotides, the CDR3 is TGTGCCAGCAGCTTATACGATTGGATTCAAGATACGCAGTATTTT.

V and J are TRBV7-2 and TRBJ2-3, with D possibly TRBD2 on 5 matching bases. Trimming took 6 bases from V and 2 from J, leaving 6 bases between them. The length of the CDR3 is 12 residues. The germline CDR1 and CDR2 sequences are SGHTA and FQGNSA. The CDR3 DNA reads TGTGCCAGCAGGGGAGCCACAGATACGCAGTATTTT. Protein product: CASRGATDTQYF. The full variable domain, with the rest looked up from reference TRBV7-2 and TRBJ2-3, is GAGVSQSPSNKVTEKGKDVELRCDPISGHTALYWYRQSLGQGLEFLIYFQGNSAPDKSGLPSDRFSAERTGGSVSTLTIQRTQQEDSAVYLCASRGATDTQYFGPGTRLTVL.

The chain has TRBV6-5 and TRBJ2-5; 12 bases fit TRBD1. The J call may be wrong; the DNA end is better matched by TRBJ2-7. The germline V gene encodes CDR1 MNHEY and CDR2 SVGAGI. CDR3 length: 15 residues. CDR3 loop: CASSSTGTGGNEQYF. Here the CDR3 DNA reads TGTGCCAGCAGTTCCACCGGGACAGGGGGCAACGAGCAGTACTTC.

The chain uses TRBV12-5 and TRBJ2-7, with D unclear. The V gene's germline CDR1 is LGHNT and CDR2 FRNRAP. Between the trimmed V and J ends, which lost 1 base and 3 bases, there was a span of 16 bases. The CDR3 spans 16 residues. For the CDR3, the DNA is TGTGCTAGTGGTTTGGGTACCGGCGGATTCAACTACGAGCAGTACTTC. It encodes CASGLGTGGFNYEQYF.

The chain is built from TRBV20-1 and TRBJ2-3, with 11 bases lining up with TRBD2. There are 15 residues in the CDR3. The germline gives CDR1 DFQATT, CDR2 SNEGSKA (reference sequence). J was trimmed by 4 bases and V by 5 bases; bases with no gene match: 8. The CDR3 here is CSARPGLAAADTQYF. Written as DNA, the CDR3 is TGCAGTGCTCGGCCGGGACTAGCGGCGGCAGATACGCAGTATTTT.

The rearrangement joins TRBV28 to TRBJ2-7, with 8 positions matching TRBD2. This CDR3 has 15 residues. The V gene end was trimmed by 7 bases and the J gene end by 2 bases; junction bases not matched to a gene: 10. CDR1 MDHEN and CDR2 SYDVKM come from the germline V gene. In DNA, the CDR3 is TGTGCCAGCACTTCGGCCGCTAGCGGGCCCTACGAGCAGTACTTC. Its translation is CASTSAASGPYEQYF.

As DNA, the CDR3 is TGCAGTGCTAGATTCCGGGGGAGCTCCTACAATGAGCAGTACTTC. Residues: CSARFRGSSYNEQYF. The rearrangement uses TRBV20-1 and TRBJ2-1; a possible D gene is TRBD2 (6 bases). The J call may be mistaken, given a closer DNA end match to TRBJ2-7. From germline, CDR1 is DFQATT and CDR2 SNEGSKA (reference sequence). CDR3 size: 15 residues.

The rearrangement links TRBV4-2 to TRBJ1-1, with a possible D match to TRBD1 (6 bases). This CDR3 has 15 residues. In germline, CDR1 is LGHNA, CDR2 YNFKEQ. V lost 3 bases and J 4 bases, leaving 15 bases between the germline ends. CDR3 nucleotides: TGTGCCAGCAGCCACCTCAGGGGTCGCGGCACTGAAGCTTTCTTT. Amino acid sequence: CASSHLRGRGTEAFF.

CDR3 nucleotide sequence: TGTGCCAGCGGGATCGGACAGGGCAATTCACCCCTCCACTTT. Its protein is CASGIGQGNSPLHF. V gene TRBV7-9 combines with J gene TRBJ1-6; 8 positions agree with TRBD1. V gave up 8 bases and J gave up 7 bases; unmatched junction bases: 7. Germline V gene sequence: CDR1 SEHNR, CDR2 FQNEAQ (reference sequence). The CDR3 loop spans 14 amino acids.

The count of this clonotype is one. Relative to the germline gene, one junction end is altered; a read error may explain this. This chain uses TRBV4-2 with TRBJ2-1, with 9 bases aligning to TRBD2. The CDR3 length is 16 residues. The germline gives CDR1 LGHNA, CDR2 YNFKEQ. In DNA, the CDR3 is TGTACCAGCAGCCAAAATGGCGGGGGGGCTTTTGGTGATCAGTTCTTC. The encoded protein is CTSSQNGGGAFGDQFF.

The V and J genes are TRBV7-2 and TRBJ1-5; D remains ambiguous. V was trimmed by 0 bases and J by 6 bases, leaving 6 bases between them. CDR3 length: 13 residues. Per the germline V gene, CDR1 is SGHTA and CDR2 is FQGNSA. The CDR3 sequence is CASSLAFTQPQHF. In nucleotides, the CDR3 is TGTGCCAGCAGCTTAGCGTTCACTCAGCCCCAGCATTTT.

The V gene is TRBV7-6, the J gene TRBJ2-7, with 14 positions matching TRBD2. The CDR3 consists of 17 residues. CDR1 and CDR2 from the germline V gene are SGHVS and FNYEAQ. The J segment lost 0 bases and the V segment lost 5 bases, leaving 6 bases of the junction unmatched. This CDR3 reads CASSLGTSGGSSYEQYF. The CDR3 nucleotides read TGTGCCAGCAGCCTCGGGACTAGCGGGGGCTCCTCCTACGAGCAGTACTTC. Combining the CDR3 with reference TRBV7-6 and TRBJ2-7 gives the whole variable domain GAGVSQSPRYKVTKRGQDVALRCDPISGHVSLYWYRQALGQGPEFLTYFNYEAQQDKSGLPNDRFSAERPEGSISTLTIQRTEQRDSAMYRCASSLGTSGGSSYEQYFGPGTRLTVT.

This clonotype was seen just once. A much larger clone is a single base away; this may be a read error. The chain uses TRBV6-6 and TRBJ1-5; the D is unclear. Looked up from germline, CDR1 is MNHNY and CDR2 is SVGAGI (reference sequence). Trimming left V 7 bases short and J 4 bases short, with 11 bases between. The CDR3 is 13 residues long. The DNA for the CDR3 is TGTGCCAGCACAAGGGCAGCGAATCAGCCCCAGCATTTT. Amino acids: CASTRAANQPQHF.

The chain employs TRBV27 and TRBJ2-3; 10 bases are shared with TRBD1. CDR1 MNHEY and CDR2 SMNVEV come from the germline V gene (reference sequence). The CDR3 is 18 residues long. The V segment lost 6 bases and the J segment 4 bases; nucleotides outside the gene matches: 16. The CDR3 is CASSLGIRTGGVADTQYF. Here the CDR3 DNA reads TGTGCCAGCAGCTTAGGGATAAGGACAGGGGGGGTGGCAGATACGCAGTATTTT.

This chain connects TRBV4-1 to TRBJ2-3; D possibly corresponds to TRBD1 (6 bases). The CDR3 covers 15 residues. Trimming cost V 5 bases and J 6 bases, with 18 bases left between them. The germline gives CDR1 MGHRA, CDR2 YSYEKL. As DNA, the CDR3 is TGCGCCAGCAGCGAGTGGGACACCACCCCCGATACGCAGTATTTT. Residues: CASSEWDTTPDTQYF.

In this sample, this clonotype turned up a few times. The chain recombines TRBV2 with TRBJ2-5, with no clear D. The J call is in doubt because the DNA end fits TRBJ2-4 better. The CDR3 sequence is 12 residues long. Per germline, CDR1 SNHLY and CDR2 FYNNEI. This CDR3 is CASRKDENIQYF. DNA for the CDR3: TGTGCCAGCAGAAAAGACGAAAACATTCAGTACTTC.

The chain uses TRBV2 and TRBJ1-6, with D unclear. This CDR3 region has 17 residues. With 1 base removed from V and 7 bases from J, the gap between germline ends came to 17 bases. The germline CDR1 and CDR2 sequences are SNHLY and FYNNEI. The CDR3 is CASSEVRQVLGNSPLHF. DNA for the CDR3: TGTGCCAGCAGTGAAGTCCGCCAGGTCCTTGGCAATTCACCCCTCCACTTT.

This clonotype was seen many times. The V and J genes are TRBV6-6 and TRBJ2-7, with 9 positions matching TRBD1. This CDR3 is built from 14 residues. Germline V lookup: CDR1 MNHNY, CDR2 SVGAGI (reference sequence). V lost 4 bases to trimming and J lost 7 bases; unmatched junction nucleotides: 8. CDR3 region: CASSLGQGPKEQYF. The CDR3 DNA follows: TGTGCCAGCAGTTTAGGACAGGGGCCAAAGGAGCAGTACTTC.

This clonotype was seen a few times. The chain couples TRBV27 to TRBJ2-5; TRBD1 agrees at 7 bases. The DNA end lines up better with TRBJ2-7; the J call may be wrong. This CDR3 region has 14 residues. Germline V gene sequence: CDR1 MNHEY, CDR2 SMNVEV (reference sequence). The CDR3 DNA follows: TGTGCCAGCAGTCTTAGACAGGGCGTCTACGAGCAGTACTTC. Its protein product is CASSLRQGVYEQYF.

About this clonotype: This may be a read error: a much more frequent sequence differs by one nucleotide. This chain connects TRBV10-3 to TRBJ2-4, with D maybe TRBD2 (6 bases). This CDR3 is built from 13 residues. Deletions cut 4 bases from V and 7 bases from J, with 11 bases between. The germline CDR1 and CDR2 sequences are ENHRY and SYGVKD. The CDR3 here is CAISGGVRNIQYF. The CDR3 DNA is TGTGCCATCAGTGGGGGGGTAAGGAACATTCAGTACTTC.

The J gene is TRBJ2-7, the V gene TRBV27; D gene ambiguous. Trimming removed 6 bases at V and 3 bases at J, with 15 bases between. CDR3 length equals 14 residues. The germline gives CDR1 MNHEY, CDR2 SMNVEV (reference sequence). Written as DNA, the CDR3 is TGTGCCAGCAGCCACCGGCCGTCGTACTACGAGCAGTACTTC. Translating it yields CASSHRPSYYEQYF.

The chain recombines TRBV2 with TRBJ2-5; 9 bases fit TRBD1. Germline CDR1 SNHLY, CDR2 FYNNEI. After removal of 4 bases from V and 5 bases from J, the junction contained 5 bases not matched to a gene. The CDR3 has 14 amino acids. CDR3 in DNA: TGTGCCAGCAGTGGGGACAGGGTCCCGGAGACCCAGTACTTC. Its translation: CASSGDRVPETQYF. The full variable domain, its missing parts supplied by reference TRBV2 and TRBJ2-5, is EPEVTQTPSHQVTQMGQEVILRCVPISNHLYFYWYRQILGQKVEFLVSFYNNEISEKSEIFDDQFSVERPDGSNFTLKIRSTKLEDSAMYFCASSGDRVPETQYFGPGTRLLVL.

V gene TRBV12-3 or TRBV12-4 combines with J gene TRBJ1-1; 8 positions match TRBD1. The trim removed 6 bases at V and 3 bases at J, leaving 6 bases unmatched. CDR3 length equals 14 residues. The DNA of the CDR3 is TGTGCCAGCAGACCGCGGACAGGGCACACTGAAGCTTTCTTT. This gives the protein CASRPRTGHTEAFF.

This clonotype was observed a handful of times. This sequence may be a read error, since a much larger clone differs from it by one base. The V and J genes are TRBV6-5 and TRBJ2-5; 8 bases align to TRBD1. Trimming at V came to 5 bases and at J to 11 bases, leaving 13 bases not matched to a gene. This CDR3 has 14 amino acids. CDR1 is MNHEY and CDR2 is SVGAGI in the germline V gene. CDR3 in DNA: TGTGCCAGCAGTCCCCGGACAGGGTCCAATGAGCAGTACTTC. Residues: CASSPRTGSNEQYF.